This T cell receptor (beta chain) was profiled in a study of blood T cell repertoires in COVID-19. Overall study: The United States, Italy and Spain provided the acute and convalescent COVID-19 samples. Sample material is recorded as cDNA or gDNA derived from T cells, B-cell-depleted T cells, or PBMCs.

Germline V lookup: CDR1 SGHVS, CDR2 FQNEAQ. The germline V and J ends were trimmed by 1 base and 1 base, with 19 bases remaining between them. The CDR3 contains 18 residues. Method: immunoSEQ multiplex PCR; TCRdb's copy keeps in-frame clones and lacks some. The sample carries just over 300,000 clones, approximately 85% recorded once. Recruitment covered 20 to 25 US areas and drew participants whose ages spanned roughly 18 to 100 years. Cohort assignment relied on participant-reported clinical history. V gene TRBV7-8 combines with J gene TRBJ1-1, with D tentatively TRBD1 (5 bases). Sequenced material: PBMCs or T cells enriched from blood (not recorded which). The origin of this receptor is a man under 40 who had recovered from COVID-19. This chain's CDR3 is CASSLGRQGGWGNTEAFF. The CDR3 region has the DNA TGTGCCAGCAGCTTAGGTCGGCAGGGTGGGTGGGGGAACACTGAAGCTTTCTTT. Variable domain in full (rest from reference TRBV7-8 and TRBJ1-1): GAGVSQSPRYKVAKRGQDVALRCDPISGHVSLFWYQQALGQGPEFLTYFQNEAQLDKSGLPSDRFFAERPEGSVSTLKIQRTQQEDSAVYLCASSLGRQGGWGNTEAFFGQGTRLTVV.